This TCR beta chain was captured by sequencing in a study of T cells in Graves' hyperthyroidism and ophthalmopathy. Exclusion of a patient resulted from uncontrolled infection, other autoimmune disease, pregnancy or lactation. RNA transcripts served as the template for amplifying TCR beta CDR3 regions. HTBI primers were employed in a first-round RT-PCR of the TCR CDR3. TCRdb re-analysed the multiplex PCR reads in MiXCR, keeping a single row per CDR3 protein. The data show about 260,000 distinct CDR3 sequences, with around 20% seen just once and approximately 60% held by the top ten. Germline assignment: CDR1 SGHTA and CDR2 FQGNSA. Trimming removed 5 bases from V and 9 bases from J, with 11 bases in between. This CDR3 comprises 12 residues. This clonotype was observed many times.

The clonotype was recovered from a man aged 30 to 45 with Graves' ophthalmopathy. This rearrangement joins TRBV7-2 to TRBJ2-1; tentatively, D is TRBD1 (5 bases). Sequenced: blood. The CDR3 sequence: CASSLAQGEQFF. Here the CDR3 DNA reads TGTGCCAGCAGCCTGGCGCAGGGTGAGCAGTTCTTC.